This entry features one T cell receptor beta chain sequence. The antigen remains unidentified. This sample was taken from a study of T cells in Graves' hyperthyroidism and ophthalmopathy. If no ophthalmopathy progression occurred within 18 months, Graves' hyperthyroidism was stable. Newly diagnosed patients aged 18 to 65 had hyperthyroidism of under 2 months' duration. Researchers took RNA transcripts and amplified the TCR beta CDR3 regions from them. During a first-round RT-PCR of the TCR CDR3, the HTBI primer set was used. TCRdb re-derived calls from the multiplex PCR reads in MiXCR, one entry per CDR3 protein. The top ten clones hold approximately 7.4% of a sample with approximately 560,000 distinct CDR3 sequences, about a sixth of them seen once. The CDR3 is made up of 16 amino acids. Germline V lookup: CDR1 MNHNS, CDR2 SASEGT. V was pared by 6 bases and J by 6 bases, with 24 bases between. Overall study results and limits: The majority of expanded thyroid clonotypes above 0.001 also appeared in blood.

This receptor was taken from a woman in her 30s with Graves' hyperthyroidism. The chain links TRBV6-1 to TRBJ2-7; D is unresolved. Sequencing was carried out using blood. The CDR3 DNA sequence: TGTGCCAGCAGCTTGGCCTTTCTGGGCATAACACGCGAGCAGTACTTC. Its protein is CASSLAFLGITREQYF.